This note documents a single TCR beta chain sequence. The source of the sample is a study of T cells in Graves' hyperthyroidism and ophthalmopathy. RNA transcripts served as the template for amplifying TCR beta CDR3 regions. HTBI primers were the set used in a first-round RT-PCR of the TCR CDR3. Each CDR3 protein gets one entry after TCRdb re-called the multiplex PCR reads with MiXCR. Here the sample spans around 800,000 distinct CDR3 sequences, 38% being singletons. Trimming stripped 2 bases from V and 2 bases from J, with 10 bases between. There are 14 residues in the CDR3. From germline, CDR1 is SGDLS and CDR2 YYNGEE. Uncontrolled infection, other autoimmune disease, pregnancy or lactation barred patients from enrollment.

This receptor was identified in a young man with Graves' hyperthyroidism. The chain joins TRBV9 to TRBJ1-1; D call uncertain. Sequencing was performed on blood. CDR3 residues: CASSVGVFNTEAFF. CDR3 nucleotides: TGTGCCAGCAGCGTCGGGGTATTCAACACTGAAGCTTTCTTT.